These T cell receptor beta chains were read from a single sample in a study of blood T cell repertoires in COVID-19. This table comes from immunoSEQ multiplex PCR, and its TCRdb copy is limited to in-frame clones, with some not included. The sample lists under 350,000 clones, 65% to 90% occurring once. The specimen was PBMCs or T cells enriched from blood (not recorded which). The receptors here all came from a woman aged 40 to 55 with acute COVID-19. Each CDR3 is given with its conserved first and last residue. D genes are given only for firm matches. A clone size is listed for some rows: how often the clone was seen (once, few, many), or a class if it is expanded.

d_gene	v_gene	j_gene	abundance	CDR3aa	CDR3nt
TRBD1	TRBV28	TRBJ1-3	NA	CASRGTARSGNTIYF	TGTGCCAGCAGGGGGACAGCGCGCTCTGGAAACACCATATATTTT
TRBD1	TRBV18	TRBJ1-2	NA	CASSLTLTGLRGYGYTF	TGTGCCAGCTCCCTAACTCTGACAGGGTTGCGCGGCTATGGCTACACCTTC
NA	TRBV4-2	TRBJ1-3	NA	CASSQGHLGTIYF	TGTGCCAGCAGCCAGGGACACCTCGGCACCATATATTTT
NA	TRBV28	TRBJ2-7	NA	CASSLRTPREQYF	TGTGCCAGCAGTTTGCGGACTCCCAGGGAGCAGTACTTC
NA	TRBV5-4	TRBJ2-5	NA	CASSLVEEETQYF	TGTGCCAGCAGCTTGGTAGAGGAAGAGACCCAGTACTTC
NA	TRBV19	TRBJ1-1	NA	CASSIQGPTEAFF	TGTGCCAGTAGTATTCAGGGCCCCACTGAAGCTTTCTTT
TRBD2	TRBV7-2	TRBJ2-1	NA	CASSLTRRTSGSNEQFF	TGTGCCAGCAGCTTGACAAGAAGGACTAGCGGGAGCAATGAGCAGTTCTTC
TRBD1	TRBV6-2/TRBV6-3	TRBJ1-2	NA	CASSKMDRDNGYTF	TGTGCCAGCAGCAAGATGGACAGGGATAATGGCTACACCTTC
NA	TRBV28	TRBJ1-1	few	CASHSANTEAFF	TGTGCCAGCCATAGCGCTAACACTGAAGCTTTCTTT
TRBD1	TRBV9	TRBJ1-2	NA	CASSVAGGKGYTF	TGTGCCAGCAGCGTAGCAGGGGGCAAGGGCTACACCTTC
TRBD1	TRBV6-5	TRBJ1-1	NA	CASSGPGQVNTEAFF	TGTGCCAGCAGCGGTCCGGGACAGGTGAACACTGAAGCTTTCTTT
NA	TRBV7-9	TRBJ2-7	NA	CASSADTYEQYF	TGTGCCAGCAGCGCAGACACTTACGAGCAGTACTTC
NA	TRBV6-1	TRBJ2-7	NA	CASSEGGAAGQYF	TGTGCCAGCAGTGAAGGCGGGGCCGCTGGGCAGTACTTC
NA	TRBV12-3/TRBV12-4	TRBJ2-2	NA	CASSLVLGELFF	TGTGCCAGCAGTTTAGTGCTAGGGGAGCTGTTTTTT
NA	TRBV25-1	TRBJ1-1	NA	CASAGLFPEAFF	TGTGCCAGCGCAGGGCTCTTTCCTGAAGCTTTCTTT
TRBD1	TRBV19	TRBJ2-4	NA	CASSIMGQGIQYF	TGTGCCAGTAGTATTATGGGACAGGGCATTCAGTACTTC
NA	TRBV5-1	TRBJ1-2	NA	CASSPSGYGYTF	TGCGCCAGCAGCCCCTCAGGGTATGGCTACACCTTC
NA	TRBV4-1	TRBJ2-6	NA	CASSQEDLASSGANVLTF	TGCGCCAGCAGCCAAGAAGACTTGGCTAGCTCTGGGGCCAACGTCCTGACTTTC
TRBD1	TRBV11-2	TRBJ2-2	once	CASSTHRGPQAGELFF	TGTGCCAGCAGCACCCACAGGGGGCCTCAGGCCGGGGAGCTGTTTTTT
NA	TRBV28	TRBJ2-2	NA	CASSLKGAGWRTGTGELFF	TGTGCCAGCAGTTTAAAGGGTGCGGGATGGCGGACGGGGACCGGGGAGCTGTTTTTT
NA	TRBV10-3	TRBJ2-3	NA	CAISEYGGSSRDTQYF	TGTGCCATCAGTGAGTACGGGGGAAGTTCCCGAGATACGCAGTATTTT
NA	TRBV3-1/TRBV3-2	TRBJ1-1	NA	CASSQRQVNTEAFF	TGTGCCAGCAGCCAAAGACAGGTGAACACTGAAGCTTTCTTT
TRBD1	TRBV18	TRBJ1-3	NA	CASSRGQGDTIYF	TGTGCCAGCTCACGCGGACAGGGGGACACCATATATTTT
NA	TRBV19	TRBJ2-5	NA	CASKRGRQGANTETQYF	TGTGCCAGTAAGCGGGGCCGGCAGGGGGCGAACACGGAGACCCAGTACTTC
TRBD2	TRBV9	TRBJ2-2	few	CASSVVPGGNTGELFF	TGTGCCAGCAGCGTAGTCCCGGGGGGGAACACCGGGGAGCTGTTTTTT
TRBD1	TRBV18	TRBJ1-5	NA	CASSDRMGQGGNQPQHF	TGTGCCAGCTCCGACCGAATGGGGCAGGGGGGAAATCAGCCCCAGCATTTT
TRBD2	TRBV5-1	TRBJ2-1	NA	CASSLFGTSGGALYEQFF	TGCGCCAGCAGCTTGTTTGGGACTAGCGGGGGGGCTTTATATGAGCAGTTCTTC
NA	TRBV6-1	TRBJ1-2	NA	CASSEARGLGYTF	TGTGCCAGCAGTGAAGCGCGGGGGCTCGGCTACACCTTC
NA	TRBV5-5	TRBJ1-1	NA	CASSRHLNTEAFF	TGTGCCAGCAGCCGACACCTGAACACTGAAGCTTTCTTT
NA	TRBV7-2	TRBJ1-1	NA	CASSLWAGALFMNTEAFF	TGTGCCAGCAGCTTATGGGCAGGGGCCCTCTTTATGAACACTGAAGCTTTCTTT
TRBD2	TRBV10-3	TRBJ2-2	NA	CAIGRLADTGELFF	TGTGCCATCGGTCGACTAGCTGACACCGGGGAGCTGTTTTTT
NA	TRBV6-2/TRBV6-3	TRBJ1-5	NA	CASTPRSGGSQPQHF	TGTGCCAGCACCCCCCGTTCGGGCGGGAGTCAGCCCCAGCATTTT
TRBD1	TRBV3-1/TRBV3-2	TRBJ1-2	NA	CASSQRRRVPGQDHYGYTF	TGTGCCAGCAGCCAAAGGCGACGTGTCCCAGGACAGGATCACTATGGCTACACCTTC
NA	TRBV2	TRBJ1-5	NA	CASSGDSQPQHF	TGTGCCAGCAGTGGGGACTCCCAGCCCCAGCATTTT
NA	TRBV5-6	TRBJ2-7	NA	CASSLGSSYEQYF	TGTGCCAGCAGCTTGGGCAGCTCCTACGAGCAGTACTTC
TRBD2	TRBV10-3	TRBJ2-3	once	CAISESTSATDTQYF	TGTGCCATCAGTGAGTCGACTAGCGCCACAGATACGCAGTATTTT
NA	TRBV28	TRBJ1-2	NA	CAILIGGARGYTF	TGTGCCATCTTAATCGGGGGGGCTAGGGGCTACACCTTC
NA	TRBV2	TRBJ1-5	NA	CASSAPPNQPQHF	TGTGCCAGCAGTGCCCCCCCGAATCAGCCCCAGCATTTT
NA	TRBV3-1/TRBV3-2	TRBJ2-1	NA	CASSQEGAGFGSYNEQFF	TGTGCCAGCAGCCAAGAGGGGGCAGGGTTTGGCTCCTACAATGAGCAGTTCTTC
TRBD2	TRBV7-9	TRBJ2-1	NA	CASSLWREGNNEQFF	TGTGCCAGCAGTCTCTGGCGGGAGGGGAACAATGAGCAGTTCTTC
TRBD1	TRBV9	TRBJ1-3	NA	CASSVRGDRAGNTIYF	TGTGCCAGCAGCGTGAGAGGGGACAGGGCTGGAAACACCATATATTTT
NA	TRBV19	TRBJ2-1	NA	CATSVTGRWDEQFF	TGTGCCACCAGTGTTACGGGGAGGTGGGATGAGCAGTTCTTC